The T cell receptor beta chain described here comes from a study of blood T cell repertoires in COVID-19. About the study: Donors in the United States, Italy and Spain gave samples during acute or convalescent COVID-19. T cells, B-cell-depleted T cells, or PBMCs supplied cDNA or gDNA.

Original processing notes: Estimation of nucleated cell counts relied on the amplification of reference gene primers. Generated by immunoSEQ multiplex PCR, the TCRdb table keeps only in-frame clones and is missing some. V, J and clone size were drawn from that table, and D and trimming were deduced from the DNA. The sample lists about 25,000 clones, about 85% occurring once. This CDR3 has 13 residues. Germline-derived CDR1 and CDR2 are SGHNT and YENEEA. V was pared by 2 bases and J by 6 bases, with 5 bases between. The chain has TRBV11-3 and TRBJ1-6; D remains unclear. Sequenced input: peripheral blood. The sequence derives from a middle-aged man with active or convalescent COVID-19. The CDR3 spells CASSLTGNSPLHF. For the CDR3, the DNA is TGTGCCAGCAGCTTAACTGGTAATTCACCCCTCCACTTT.